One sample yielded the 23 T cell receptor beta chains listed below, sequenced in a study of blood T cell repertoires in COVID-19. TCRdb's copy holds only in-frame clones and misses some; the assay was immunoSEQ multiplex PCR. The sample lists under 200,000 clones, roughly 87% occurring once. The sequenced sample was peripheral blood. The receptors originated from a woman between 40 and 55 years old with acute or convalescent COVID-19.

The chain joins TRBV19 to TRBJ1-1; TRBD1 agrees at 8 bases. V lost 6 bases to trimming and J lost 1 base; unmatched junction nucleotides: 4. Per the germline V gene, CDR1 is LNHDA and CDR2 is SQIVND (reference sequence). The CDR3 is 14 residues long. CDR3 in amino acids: CASRQTGENTEAFF. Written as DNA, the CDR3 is TGTGCCAGTAGACAGACAGGGGAGAACACTGAAGCTTTCTTT.

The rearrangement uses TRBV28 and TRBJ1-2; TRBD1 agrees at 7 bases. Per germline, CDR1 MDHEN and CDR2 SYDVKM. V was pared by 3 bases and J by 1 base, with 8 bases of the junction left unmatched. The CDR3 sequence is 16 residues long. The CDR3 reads CASSFTGTESNYGYTF. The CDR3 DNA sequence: TGTGCCAGCAGTTTCACGGGGACAGAAAGTAACTATGGCTACACCTTC.

The CDR3, as DNA: TGTGCCAGCAGTGGGGGACAGGGCGCAGATACGCAGTATTTT. Translation: CASSGGQGADTQYF. The chain joins TRBV6-1 to TRBJ2-3; TRBD1 matches at 9 bases. Germline lookup yields CDR1 MNHNS and CDR2 SASEGT. Germline trimming cut 4 bases from V and 4 bases from J; bases unmatched to any gene: 3. The CDR3 totals 14 residues.

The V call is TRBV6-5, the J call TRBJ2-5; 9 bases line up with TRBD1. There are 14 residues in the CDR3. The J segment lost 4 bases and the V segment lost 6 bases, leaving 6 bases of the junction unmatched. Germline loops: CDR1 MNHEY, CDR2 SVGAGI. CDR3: CASRPGTGTETQYF. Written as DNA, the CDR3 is TGTGCCAGCAGACCCGGGACAGGGACAGAGACCCAGTACTTC.

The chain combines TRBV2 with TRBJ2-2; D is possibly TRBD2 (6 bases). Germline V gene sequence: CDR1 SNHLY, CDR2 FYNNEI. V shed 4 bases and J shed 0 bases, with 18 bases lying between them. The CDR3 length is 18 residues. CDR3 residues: CASSGFVAGTSNTGELFF. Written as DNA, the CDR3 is TGTGCCAGCAGTGGATTCGTGGCGGGAACCTCGAACACCGGGGAGCTGTTTTTT.

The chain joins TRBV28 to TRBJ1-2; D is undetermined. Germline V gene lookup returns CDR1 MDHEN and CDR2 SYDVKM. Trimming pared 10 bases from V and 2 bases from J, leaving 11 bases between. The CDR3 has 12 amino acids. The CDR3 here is CAILGENYGYTF. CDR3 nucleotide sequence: TGTGCCATCCTCGGGGAGAACTATGGCTACACCTTC.

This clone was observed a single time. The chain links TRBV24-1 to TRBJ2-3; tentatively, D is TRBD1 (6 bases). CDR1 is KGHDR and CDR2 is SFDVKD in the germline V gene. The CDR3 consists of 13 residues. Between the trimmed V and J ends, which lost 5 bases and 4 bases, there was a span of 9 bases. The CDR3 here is CATSVAGADTQYF. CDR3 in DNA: TGTGCCACCAGTGTGGCAGGGGCAGATACGCAGTATTTT.

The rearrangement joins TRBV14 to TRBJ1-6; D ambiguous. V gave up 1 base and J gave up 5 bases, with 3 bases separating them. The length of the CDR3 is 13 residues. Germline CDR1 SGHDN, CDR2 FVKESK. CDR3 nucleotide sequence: TGTGCCAGCAGCCAAGTCAATAATTCACCCCTCCACTTT. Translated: CASSQVNNSPLHF.

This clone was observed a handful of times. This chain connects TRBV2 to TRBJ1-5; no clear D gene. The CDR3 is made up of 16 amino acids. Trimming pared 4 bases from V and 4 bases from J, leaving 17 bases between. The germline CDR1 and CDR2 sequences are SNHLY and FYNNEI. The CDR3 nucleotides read TGTGCCAGCAGTGCCACTACCGACGGCTGGAATCAGCCCCAGCATTTT. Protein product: CASSATTDGWNQPQHF.

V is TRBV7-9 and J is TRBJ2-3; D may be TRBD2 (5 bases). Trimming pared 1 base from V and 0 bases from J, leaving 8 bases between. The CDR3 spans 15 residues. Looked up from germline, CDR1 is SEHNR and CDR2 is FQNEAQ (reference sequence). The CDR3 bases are TGTGCCAGCAGCTTAGTCGGCGGGAGCACAGATACGCAGTATTTT. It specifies CASSLVGGSTDTQYF.

The CDR3 loop is CASTLPGRERYEQYF. For the CDR3, the DNA is TGTGCCAGCACCTTACCGGGGCGGGAACGCTACGAGCAGTACTTC. The V gene is TRBV28, the J gene TRBJ2-7, with D perhaps TRBD2 (6 bases). Between the trimmed V and J ends, which lost 7 bases and 3 bases, there was a span of 19 bases. There are 15 residues in the CDR3. Germline CDR1 is MDHEN and CDR2 is SYDVKM.

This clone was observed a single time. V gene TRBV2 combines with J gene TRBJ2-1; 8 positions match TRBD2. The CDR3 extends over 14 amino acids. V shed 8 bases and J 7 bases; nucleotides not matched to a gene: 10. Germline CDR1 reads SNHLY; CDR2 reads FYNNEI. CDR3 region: CASEWKREFNEQFF. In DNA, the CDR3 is TGTGCCAGCGAGTGGAAGCGGGAGTTTAATGAGCAGTTCTTC.

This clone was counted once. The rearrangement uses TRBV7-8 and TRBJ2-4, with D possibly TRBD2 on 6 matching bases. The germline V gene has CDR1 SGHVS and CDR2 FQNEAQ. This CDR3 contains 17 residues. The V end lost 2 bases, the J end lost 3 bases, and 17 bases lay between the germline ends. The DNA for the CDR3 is TGTGCCAGCAGCTTAAGATCCACAGGCGGGGTCAAAAACATTCAGTACTTC. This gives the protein CASSLRSTGGVKNIQYF.

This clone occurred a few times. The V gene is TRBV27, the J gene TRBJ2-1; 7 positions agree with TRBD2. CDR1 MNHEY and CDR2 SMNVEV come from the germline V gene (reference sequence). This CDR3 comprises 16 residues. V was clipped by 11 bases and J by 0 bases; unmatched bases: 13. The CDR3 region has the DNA TGTGCCTCCCAGGGTCCCGGGACTACCTCCTACAATGAGCAGTTCTTC. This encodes CASQGPGTTSYNEQFF.

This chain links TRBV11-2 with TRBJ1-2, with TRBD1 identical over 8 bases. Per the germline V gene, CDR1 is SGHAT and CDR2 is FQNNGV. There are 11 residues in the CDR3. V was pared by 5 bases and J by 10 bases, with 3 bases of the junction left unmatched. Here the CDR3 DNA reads TGTGCCAGCAGCCCGGACAGGGTCTACACCTTC. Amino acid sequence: CASSPDRVYTF.

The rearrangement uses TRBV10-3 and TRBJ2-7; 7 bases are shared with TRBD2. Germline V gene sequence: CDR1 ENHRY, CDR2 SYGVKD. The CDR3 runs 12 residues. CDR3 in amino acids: CSGAAGLGEQYF. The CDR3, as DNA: TGTTCCGGGGCAGCGGGACTCGGCGAGCAGTACTTC.

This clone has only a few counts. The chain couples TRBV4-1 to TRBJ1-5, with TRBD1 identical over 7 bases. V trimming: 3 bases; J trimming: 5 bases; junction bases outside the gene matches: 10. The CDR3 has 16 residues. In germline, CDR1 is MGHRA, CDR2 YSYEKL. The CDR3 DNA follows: TGCGCCAGCAGCCAGTCACCGGGACAGACCTATCAGCCCCAGCATTTT. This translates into CASSQSPGQTYQPQHF.

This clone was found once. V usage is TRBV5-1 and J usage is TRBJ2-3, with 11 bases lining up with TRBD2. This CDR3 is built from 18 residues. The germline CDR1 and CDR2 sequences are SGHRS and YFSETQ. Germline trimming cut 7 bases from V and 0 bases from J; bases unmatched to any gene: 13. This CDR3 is CASLRGTSGSSSTDTQYF. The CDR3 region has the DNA TGCGCCAGCCTCCGGGGGACTAGCGGTTCTTCTAGCACAGATACGCAGTATTTT.

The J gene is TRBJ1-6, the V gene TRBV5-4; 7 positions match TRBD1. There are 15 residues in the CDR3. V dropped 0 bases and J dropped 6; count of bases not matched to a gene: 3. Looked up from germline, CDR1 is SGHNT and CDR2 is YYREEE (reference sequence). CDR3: CASSLEGAANSPLHF. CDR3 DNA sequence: TGTGCCAGCAGCTTGGAGGGGGCGGCTAATTCACCCCTCCACTTT.

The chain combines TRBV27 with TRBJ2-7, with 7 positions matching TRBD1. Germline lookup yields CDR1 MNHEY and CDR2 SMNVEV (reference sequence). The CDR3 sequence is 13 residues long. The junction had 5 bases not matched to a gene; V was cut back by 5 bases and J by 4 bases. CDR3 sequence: CASSRRGPYEQYF. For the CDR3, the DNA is TGTGCCAGCAGTCGTAGGGGGCCTTACGAGCAGTACTTC.

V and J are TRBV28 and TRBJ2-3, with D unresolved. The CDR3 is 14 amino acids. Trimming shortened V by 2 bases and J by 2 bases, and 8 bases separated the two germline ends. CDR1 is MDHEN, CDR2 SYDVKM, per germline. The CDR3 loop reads CASSLRGSTDTQYF. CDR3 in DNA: TGTGCCAGCAGTTTACGCGGATCCACAGATACGCAGTATTTT.

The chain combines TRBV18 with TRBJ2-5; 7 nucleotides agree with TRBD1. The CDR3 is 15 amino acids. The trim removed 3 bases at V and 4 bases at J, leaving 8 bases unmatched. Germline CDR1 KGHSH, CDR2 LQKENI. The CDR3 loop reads CASSPNTGVGETQYF. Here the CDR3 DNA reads TGTGCCAGCTCACCTAACACAGGGGTCGGAGAGACCCAGTACTTC.

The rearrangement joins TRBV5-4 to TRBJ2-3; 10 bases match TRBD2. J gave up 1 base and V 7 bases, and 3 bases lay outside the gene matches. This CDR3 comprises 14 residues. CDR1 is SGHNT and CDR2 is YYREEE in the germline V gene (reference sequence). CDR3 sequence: CASPSGGRTDTQYF. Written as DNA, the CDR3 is TGTGCCAGCCCTAGCGGGGGCCGCACAGATACGCAGTATTTT.